The clone carrying this T cell receptor (beta chain) was recorded only once. The donors, healthy adults who were HIV-negative, had experienced no recent acute infections or vaccinations. These data come from a study of shared clonotypes between healthy human individuals. About the study: The donor group consisted of a couple of women and a few men, aged 18 to 49. CD4 naive and memory got three plates each, CD8 naive two, CD8 memory one.

Genomic DNA per cell subset filled all wells of several immunoSEQ plates. Produced via immunoSEQ multiplex PCR; TCRdb's table is partial and in-frame only. This sample has roughly 2.4 million clones, with roughly 95% found just once. Sequencing was done on a sample of naive CD4+ T cells sorted from blood. As for subset: CD45RA+ positively selected. This receptor was obtained from a man younger than 30 in good health.

The chain's CDR3 is CASSEAAGPSSSGNTIYF. In DNA form, the CDR3 reads TGCGCCAGCAGTGAGGCGGCAGGTCCCTCGAGCTCTGGAAACACCATATATTTT. The chain joins TRBV10-2 to TRBJ1-3; D is undetermined. Germline V gene sequence: CDR1 WSHSY, CDR2 SAAADI. V was trimmed by 2 bases and J by 0 bases, leaving 17 bases between them. The CDR3 covers 18 residues.